This T cell receptor (beta chain) was observed in a study of cytomegalovirus exposure and HLA in healthy donors. Study findings and constraints: Immune exposure was documented only through CMV serostatus.

CDR1 and CDR2 (germline): SGHDT, YYEEEE. V gave up 0 bases and J gave up 2 bases; unmatched junction bases: 6. This CDR3 is built from 16 residues. This clone was recorded once. As yet, its antigen is unknown. The primer mix had 60 Vbeta and 13 Jbeta primers. Assay: immunoSEQ multiplex PCR; the TCRdb copy retains only in-frame clones and omits some. The sample records about 280,000 clones, about 90% being singletons. This sequence joins TRBV5-6 and TRBJ2-3, with 7 bases lining up with TRBD2. The clonotype originates from a woman younger than 30 in good health and CMV-seronegative. Sequences were obtained from PBMCs. The CDR3 sequence is CASSLERGLFTDTQYF. Written as DNA, the CDR3 is TGTGCCAGCAGCTTGGAGCGGGGCCTTTTCACAGATACGCAGTATTTT.